One sample yielded the 20 T cell receptor beta chains listed below, sequenced in a study of cytotoxic CD8 clonotypes in ibrutinib-treated CLL. Using immunoSEQ multiplex PCR, the repertoire was profiled, and TCRdb retains in-frame clones only, with some absent. The sample holds approximately 92,000 clones, 75% to 80% seen once. Here the sequenced sample was PBMCs, taken after 24 months of ibrutinib treatment. All receptors derive from a human donor with chronic lymphocytic leukemia.

The CDR3 reads CASSPGGGQGGEKLFF. DNA for the CDR3: TGTGCCAGCAGCCCTGGGGGGGGACAGGGCGGGGAAAAACTGTTTTTT. The chain recombines TRBV9 with TRBJ1-4; 9 positions agree with TRBD1. CDR3 size: 16 residues. Germline CDR1 SGDLS, CDR2 YYNGEE. The V gene end was trimmed by 4 bases and the J gene end by 8 bases; junction bases not matched to a gene: 12. Full variable domain (missing parts from reference TRBV9 and TRBJ1-4): DSGVTQTPKHLITATGQRVTLRCSPRSGDLSVYWYQQSLDQGLQFLIQYYNGEERAKGNILERFSAQQFPDLHSELNLSSLELGDSALYFCASSPGGGQGGEKLFFGSGTQLSVL.

This clone was recorded only once. This chain joins TRBV5-1 and TRBJ2-7; 11 bases agree with TRBD2. There are 14 residues in the CDR3. Germline values: CDR1 SGHRS, CDR2 YFSETQ. V dropped 3 bases and J dropped 6; count of bases not matched to a gene: 5. The CDR3 DNA reads as TGCGCCAGCAGCTCGACTAGCGGGGTAAGCGAGCAGTACTTC. Residues: CASSSTSGVSEQYF.

This chain links TRBV19 with TRBJ1-2, with unresolved D. Trimming removed 1 base at V and 4 bases at J, with 10 bases between. This CDR3 is built from 14 residues. CDR1 is LNHDA and CDR2 is SQIVND in the germline V gene (reference sequence). The CDR3 loop is CASSIGQPTYGYTF. CDR3 in DNA: TGTGCCAGTAGTATAGGGCAGCCCACCTATGGCTACACCTTC.

This clone was counted between two and nine times. The chain joins TRBV14 to TRBJ2-1, with TRBD2 identical over 12 bases. The CDR3 loop spans 16 amino acids. Germline V gives CDR1 SGHDN, CDR2 FVKESK. Unmatched junction bases numbered 10, after V lost 4 bases and J lost 9 bases. The CDR3 region is CASSPKRLAGGLEQFF. CDR3 coding DNA: TGTGCCAGCAGCCCAAAAAGGCTAGCGGGAGGGCTTGAGCAGTTCTTC.

The chain is built from TRBV7-9 and TRBJ1-4, with D perhaps TRBD1 (5 bases). The CDR3 has 14 amino acids. Germline-derived CDR1 and CDR2 are SEHNR and FQNEAQ (reference sequence). Trimming removed 4 bases from V and 8 bases from J, with 14 bases in between. The CDR3 DNA reads TGTGCCAGCAGCTCCCGGGGGTCGGACGAAAAACTGTTTTTT. As protein: CASSSRGSDEKLFF.

The rearrangement links TRBV29-1 to TRBJ2-1; 7 bases fit TRBD1. The CDR3 is 13 amino acids. Losses at the gene ends were 8 bases for V and 4 bases for J; bases not matched to a gene: 8. Germline loops: CDR1 SQVTM, CDR2 ANQGSEA. The CDR3 here is CSQTGVGYNEQFF. The CDR3 nucleotides are TGCAGCCAAACAGGGGTTGGGTACAATGAGCAGTTCTTC.

As concerns this clone: Sequence at one end of the junction differs from germline and may be a read error. The chain is built from TRBV7-8 and TRBJ2-7, with 7 bases aligning to TRBD2. Germline values: CDR1 SGHVS, CDR2 FQNEAQ. The CDR3 has 15 amino acids. CDR3 sequence (DNA): TGTGCCAGCAGCTTAGCGCTAGCGGCAATCAGAGTAAAGGACTTC. Translating gives CASSLALAAIRVKDF. Filled out from reference TRBV7-8 and TRBJ2-7, the complete variable domain reads GAGVSQSPRYKVAKRGQDVALRCDPISGHVSLFWYQQALGQGPEFLTYFQNEAQLDKSGLPSDRFFAERPEGSVSTLKIQRTQQEDSAVYLCASSLALAAIRVKDFGPGTRLTVT.

A few counts support this clone. The CDR3 sequence is CASMGTGGIGNEQFF. DNA for the CDR3: TGTGCCAGCATGGGGACAGGGGGTATCGGAAATGAGCAGTTCTTC. This sequence joins TRBV27 and TRBJ2-1; TRBD1 matches 11 bases. Per germline, CDR1 MNHEY and CDR2 SMNVEV (reference sequence). Losses at the gene ends were 7 bases for V and 7 bases for J; bases not matched to a gene: 9. The CDR3 is 15 residues long.

This clone was seen a single time. The gene calls are TRBV5-5 and TRBJ1-1; TRBD1 matches at 7 bases. The germline V gene has CDR1 SGHKS and CDR2 YYEKEE (reference sequence). The CDR3 runs 12 residues. J was trimmed by 13 bases and V by 0 bases; bases with no gene match: 6. The CDR3 DNA is TGTGCCAGCAGCTTGGACAGGCGACAGGGTTTCTTT. This codes for CASSLDRRQGFF.

This clone appeared once. The V call is TRBV30, the J call TRBJ1-5; D is uncertain. CDR1 GTSNPN and CDR2 SVGIG come from the germline V gene (reference sequence). The CDR3 is 15 residues long. V lost 0 bases, J lost 3 bases, and 12 bases lay in between. The CDR3 DNA follows: TGTGCCTGGAGTGTAGGGAGGGTCGACAATCAGCCCCAGCATTTT. Residues: CAWSVGRVDNQPQHF.

This chain connects TRBV13 to TRBJ1-2; TRBD1 matches 7 bases. There are 15 residues in the CDR3. The ends lost 2 bases at V and 3 bases at J; junction bases unmatched: 6. The germline gives CDR1 PRHDT, CDR2 FYEKMQ (reference sequence). As DNA, the CDR3 is TGTGCCAGCAGCTTACAGGGGGAAAGGTACTATGGCTACACCTTC. Its translation: CASSLQGERYYGYTF.

This clone has only a few counts. This sequence joins TRBV2 and TRBJ2-3; 10 positions agree with TRBD2. Trimming removed 6 bases from V and 2 bases from J; junction bases left unmatched: 5. Germline V gene sequence: CDR1 SNHLY, CDR2 FYNNEI. This CDR3 spans 15 amino acids. The CDR3 DNA follows: TGTGCCAGCAGGAGGACTAGCGGCCTCACAGATACGCAGTATTTT. It is translated as CASRRTSGLTDTQYF.

The genes are TRBV28 and TRBJ2-2, with TRBD2 matching over 13 bases. This CDR3 has 19 amino acids. The germline V gene has CDR1 MDHEN and CDR2 SYDVKM. Unmatched junction bases numbered 13, after V lost 3 bases and J lost 6 bases. The CDR3 region has the DNA TGTGCCAGCAGTTTTTGGGTCAGGGGGACTAGCGGGAAATCCGGGGAGCTGTTTTTT. Translated: CASSFWVRGTSGKSGELFF. The entire variable domain, with the rest obtained from reference TRBV28 and TRBJ2-2, is as follows: DVKVTQSSRYLVKRTGEKVFLECVQDMDHENMFWYRQDPGLGLRLIYFSYDVKMKEKGDIPEGYSVSREKKERFSLILESASTNQTSMYLCASSFWVRGTSGKSGELFFGEGSRLTVL.

The chain recombines TRBV19 with TRBJ2-1; 7 nucleotides line up with TRBD2. CDR1 and CDR2 (germline): LNHDA, SQIVND (reference sequence). The CDR3 is made up of 18 amino acids. V trimming: 3 bases; J trimming: 0 bases; junction bases outside the gene matches: 11. The CDR3 DNA reads TGTGCCAGTAGTATGGGCTCGGGGCGGGGGAGCTCCTACAATGAGCAGTTCTTC. It translates to CASSMGSGRGSSYNEQFF.

CDR3 in DNA: TGTGCCAGCTCACCACTACTGACAAACAACTACGAGCAGTACTTC. This translates into CASSPLLTNNYEQYF. The chain combines TRBV18 with TRBJ2-7; D not certain. The germline V gene encodes CDR1 KGHSH and CDR2 LQKENI. This CDR3 is 15 amino acids long. Trimming stripped 1 base from V and 3 bases from J, with 13 bases between.

In its sample, this clone was seen once. The V and J genes are TRBV7-9 and TRBJ2-3, with TRBD2 matching 8 bases. Germline CDR1 reads SEHNR; CDR2 reads FQNEAQ (reference sequence). V gave up 1 base and J gave up 2 bases; unmatched junction bases: 8. The CDR3 is 17 residues long. CDR3 sequence: CASSLGTSRDATDTQYF. CDR3 nucleotide sequence: TGTGCCAGCAGCTTAGGGACTAGCCGCGACGCCACAGATACGCAGTATTTT.

The J gene is TRBJ1-1, the V gene TRBV28; weak D call: TRBD1 (6 bases). The germline V gene has CDR1 MDHEN and CDR2 SYDVKM. The CDR3 is 16 residues long. Trimming removed 5 bases at V and 1 base at J, with 17 bases between. CDR3 region: CASSPSGAGENTEAFF. The CDR3 coding sequence is TGTGCCAGCAGTCCATCGGGGGCAGGGGAGAACACTGAAGCTTTCTTT.

This clone was counted a few times. The rearrangement joins TRBV6-1 to TRBJ1-1; D not resolved. Germline V gene sequence: CDR1 MNHNS, CDR2 SASEGT. This CDR3 comprises 13 residues. Deletions cut 7 bases from V and 3 bases from J, with 12 bases between. The CDR3 bases are TGTGCCAGCACCGCTTTAGCATACACTGAAGCTTTCTTT. Amino acids: CASTALAYTEAFF.

This clone was found once. The chain is built from TRBV28 and TRBJ1-2; D not certain. Germline CDR1 MDHEN, CDR2 SYDVKM. V lost 5 bases, J lost 3 bases, and 10 bases lay in between. This CDR3 comprises 13 residues. CDR3 protein: CASSGTVDYGYTF. DNA of the CDR3: TGTGCCAGCAGTGGTACAGTGGACTATGGCTACACCTTC.

In this sample, this clone turned up a few times. The rearrangement uses TRBV19 and TRBJ2-3, with D unclear. This CDR3 comprises 13 residues. CDR1 and CDR2 (germline): LNHDA, SQIVND (reference sequence). V lost 7 bases and J 3 bases, leaving 11 bases between the germline ends. CDR3 coding DNA: TGTGCCAGTAAGGATCTTCGGACAGATACGCAGTATTTT. This encodes CASKDLRTDTQYF.